This T cell receptor beta chain was identified in a study of response to subunit inactivated influenza vaccine. The CDR3 consists of 15 residues. V shed 4 bases and J 1 base; nucleotides not matched to a gene: 6. Germline-derived CDR1 and CDR2 are SGHTA and FQGNSA. This clonotype was seen many times. Its antigen remains unidentified. TCRdb re-called the RT-PCR reads with MiXCR, one entry per CDR3 protein. The data contain around 570,000 distinct CDR3 sequences, less than 10% of them singletons. Study-wide points: The authors suggested that few new T cells are recruited per seasonal influenza vaccination.

The sample here was PBMCs from blood, taken around 25 months after vaccination. The genes are TRBV7-2 and TRBJ1-1; 7 bases align to TRBD1. The receptor comes from a man aged 50-75 years who received an inactivated influenza vaccine. The CDR3 is CASSSPRQGNTEAFF. The DNA of the CDR3 is TGTGCCAGCAGCTCCCCCAGACAGGGGAACACTGAAGCTTTCTTT.